Sequencing of this TCR beta chain was carried out in a study of post-analysis software for immune sequencing data. Study-level background: Clinical courses comprised relapsing-remitting, secondary progressive and progressive-relapsing multiple sclerosis.

The CDR3 is 14 amino acids. The V end was cut by 1 base, the J end by 2 bases, with 11 bases between. The germline CDR1 and CDR2 sequences are DFQATT and SNEGSKA (reference sequence). There are a few counts of this clonotype. Antigen unknown. General study results and limits: The study found TRBV5-6, TRBV5-1 and TRBV20-1 among about five TRBV segments more frequent in patients than controls. F measure grouped same-batch samples tightly together.

cDNA libraries of TCR beta carried unique molecular identifiers. The source material, 1 to 10 million T cells, gave rise to about 500,000 cDNA molecules. TCRdb fed the PCR reads into MiXCR, producing one record per CDR3 protein. The sample includes about 460,000 distinct CDR3 sequences, less than 45% of them seen just once. The source is a girl aged 5 to 17 with multiple sclerosis. V gene TRBV20-1 combines with J gene TRBJ1-2; D unresolved. The specimen sequenced was blood. CDR3 residues: CSARGLGINYGYTF. DNA for the CDR3: TGCAGTGCTAGAGGGTTGGGTATCAACTATGGCTACACCTTC.